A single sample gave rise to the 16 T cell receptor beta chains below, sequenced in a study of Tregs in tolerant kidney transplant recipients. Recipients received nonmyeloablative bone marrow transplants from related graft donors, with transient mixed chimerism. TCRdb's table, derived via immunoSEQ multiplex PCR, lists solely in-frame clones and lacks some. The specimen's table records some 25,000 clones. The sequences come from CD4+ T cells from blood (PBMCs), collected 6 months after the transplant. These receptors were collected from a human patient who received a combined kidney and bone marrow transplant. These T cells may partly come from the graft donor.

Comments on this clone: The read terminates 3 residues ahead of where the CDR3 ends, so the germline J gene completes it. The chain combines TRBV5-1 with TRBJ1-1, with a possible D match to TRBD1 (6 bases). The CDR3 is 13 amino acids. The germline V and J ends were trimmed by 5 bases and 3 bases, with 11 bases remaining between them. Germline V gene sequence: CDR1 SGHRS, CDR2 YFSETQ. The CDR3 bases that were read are TGCGCCAGCAGAGGTCAGGGGTACACTGAA. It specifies CASRGQGYTE. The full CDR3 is CASRGQGYTEAFF.

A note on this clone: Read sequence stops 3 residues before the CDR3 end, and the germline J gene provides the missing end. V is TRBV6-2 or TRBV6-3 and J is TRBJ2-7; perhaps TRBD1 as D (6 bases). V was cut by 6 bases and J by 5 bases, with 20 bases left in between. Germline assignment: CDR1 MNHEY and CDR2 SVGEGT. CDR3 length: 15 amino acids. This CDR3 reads CASRPHRVARDEQYF. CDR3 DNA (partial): TGTGCCAGCAGACCCCACAGGGTAGCTCGGGACGAG.

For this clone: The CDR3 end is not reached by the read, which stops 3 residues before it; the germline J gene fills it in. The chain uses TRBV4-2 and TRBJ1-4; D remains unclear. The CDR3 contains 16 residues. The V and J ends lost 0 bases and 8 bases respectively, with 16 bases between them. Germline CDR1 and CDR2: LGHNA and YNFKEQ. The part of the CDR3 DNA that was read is TGTGCCAGCAGCCAAGAGCCGGGTGTAGTAGGCGAAAAA. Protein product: CASSQEPGVVGEK. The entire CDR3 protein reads CASSQEPGVVGEKLFF.

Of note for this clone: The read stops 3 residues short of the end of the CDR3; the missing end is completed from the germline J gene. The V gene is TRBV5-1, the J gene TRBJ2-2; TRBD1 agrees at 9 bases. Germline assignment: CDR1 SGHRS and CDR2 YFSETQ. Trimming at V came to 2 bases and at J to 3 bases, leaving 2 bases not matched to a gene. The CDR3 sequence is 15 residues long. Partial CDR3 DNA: TGCGCCAGCAGCTTAGGGGACAGGGACACCGGGGAG. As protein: CASSLGDRDTGE. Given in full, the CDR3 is CASSLGDRDTGELFF. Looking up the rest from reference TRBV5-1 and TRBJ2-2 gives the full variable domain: KAGVTQTPRYLIKTRGQQVTLSCSPISGHRSVSWYQQTPGQGLQFLFEYFSETQRNKGNFPGRFSGRQFSNSRSEMNVSTLELGDSALYLCASSLGDRDTGELFFGEGSRLTVL.

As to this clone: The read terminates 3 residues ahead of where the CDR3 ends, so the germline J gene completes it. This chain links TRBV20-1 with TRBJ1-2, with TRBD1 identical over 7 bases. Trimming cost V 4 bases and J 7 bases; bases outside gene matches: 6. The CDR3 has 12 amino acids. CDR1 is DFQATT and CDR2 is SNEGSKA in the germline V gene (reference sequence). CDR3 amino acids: CSATQTGTGYTF. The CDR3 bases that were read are TGCAGTGCTACCCAGACAGGGACTGGC.

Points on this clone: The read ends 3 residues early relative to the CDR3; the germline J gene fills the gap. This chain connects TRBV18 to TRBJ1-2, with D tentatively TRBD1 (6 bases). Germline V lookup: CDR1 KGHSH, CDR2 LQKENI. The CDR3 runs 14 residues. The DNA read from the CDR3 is TGTGCCAGCTCACCACCTCAGGACAGCGTGCGC. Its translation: CASSPPQDSVR. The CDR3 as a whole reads CASSPPQDSVRYTF.

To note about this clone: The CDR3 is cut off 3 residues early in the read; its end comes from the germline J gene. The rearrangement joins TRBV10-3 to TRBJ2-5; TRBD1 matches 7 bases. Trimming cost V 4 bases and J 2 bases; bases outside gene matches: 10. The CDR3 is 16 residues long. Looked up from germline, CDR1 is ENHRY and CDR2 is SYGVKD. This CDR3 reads CAISGGQRVQQETQYF. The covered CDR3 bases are TGTGCCATCAGTGGGGGACAGAGAGTGCAACAAGAGACC.

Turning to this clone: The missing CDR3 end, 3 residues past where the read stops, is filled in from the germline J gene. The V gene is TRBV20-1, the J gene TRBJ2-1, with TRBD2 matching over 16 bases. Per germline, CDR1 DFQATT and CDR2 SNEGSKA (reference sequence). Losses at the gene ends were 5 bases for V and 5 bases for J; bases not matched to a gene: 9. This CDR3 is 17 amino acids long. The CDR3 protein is CSAEGLAGGRGDNEQFF. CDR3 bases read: TGCAGTGCTGAGGGACTAGCGGGAGGGCGAGGCGACAATGAG.

The chain's CDR3 is CSARQQGNNYGYTF. The sequenced part of the CDR3 DNA is TGCAGTGCTAGACAACAGGGGAACAACTATGGC. The rearrangement uses TRBV20-1 and TRBJ1-2; TRBD1 matches 7 bases. Sequencing ends 3 residues short of the CDR3 end; the germline J gene provides the rest. Germline V gene sequence: CDR1 DFQATT, CDR2 SNEGSKA (reference sequence). The CDR3 has 14 residues. V lost 2 bases, J lost 2 bases, and 5 bases stayed unmatched.

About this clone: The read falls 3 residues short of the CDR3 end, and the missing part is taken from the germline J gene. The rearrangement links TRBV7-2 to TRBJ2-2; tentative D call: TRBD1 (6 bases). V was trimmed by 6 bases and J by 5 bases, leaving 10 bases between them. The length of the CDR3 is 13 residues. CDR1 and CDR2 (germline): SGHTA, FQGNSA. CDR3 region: CASRSTGTGELFF. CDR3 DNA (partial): TGTGCCAGCAGATCTACAGGGACCGGGGAG.

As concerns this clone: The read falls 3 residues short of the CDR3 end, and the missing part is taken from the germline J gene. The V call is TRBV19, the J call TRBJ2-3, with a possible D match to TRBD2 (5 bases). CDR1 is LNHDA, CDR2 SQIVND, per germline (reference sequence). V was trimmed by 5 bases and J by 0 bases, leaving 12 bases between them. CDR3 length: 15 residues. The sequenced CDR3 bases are TGTGCCAGTAGTCAACTAGGGTCTAGCACAGATACG. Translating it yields CASSQLGSSTDT. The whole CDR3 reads CASSQLGSSTDTQYF.

The sequenced CDR3 bases are TGCGCCAGCAGCCAAGTAACAGACGGAATTTACGAG. Translation gives CASSQVTDGIYE. The entire CDR3 protein is CASSQVTDGIYEQYF. The chain uses TRBV4-1 and TRBJ2-7; D is ambiguous. Read coverage stops 3 residues before the CDR3 terminus; the germline J gene supplies the remainder. Germline-derived CDR1 and CDR2 are MGHRA and YSYEKL. Trimming removed 1 base at V and 4 bases at J, with 14 bases between. The CDR3 is 15 residues long.

The CDR3 DNA, read in part, is TGTGCCAGCAGCTTTACAGCGGGAGGAGGC. Its protein product is CASSFTAGGG. The entire CDR3 reads CASSFTAGGGYTF. The chain is built from TRBV7-9 and TRBJ1-2, with D hard to call. The read terminates 3 residues ahead of where the CDR3 ends, so the germline J gene completes it. Germline V gene lookup returns CDR1 SEHNR and CDR2 FQNEAQ (reference sequence). The CDR3 is 13 residues long. Full variable domain (rest looked up from reference TRBV7-9 and TRBJ1-2): DTGVSQNPRHKITKRGQNVTFRCDPISEHNRLYWYRQTLGQGPEFLTYFQNEAQLEKSRLLSDRFSAERPKGSFSTLEIQRTEQGDSAMYLCASSFTAGGGYTFGSGTRLTVV.

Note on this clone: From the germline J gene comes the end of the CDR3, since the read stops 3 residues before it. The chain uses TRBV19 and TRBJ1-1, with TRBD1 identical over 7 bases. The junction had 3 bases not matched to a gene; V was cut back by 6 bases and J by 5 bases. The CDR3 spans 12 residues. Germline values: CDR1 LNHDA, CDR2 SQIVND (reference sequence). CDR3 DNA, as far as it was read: TGTGCCAGTAGCGCACAGGGGACTGAA. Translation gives CASSAQGTE. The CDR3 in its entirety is CASSAQGTEAFF.

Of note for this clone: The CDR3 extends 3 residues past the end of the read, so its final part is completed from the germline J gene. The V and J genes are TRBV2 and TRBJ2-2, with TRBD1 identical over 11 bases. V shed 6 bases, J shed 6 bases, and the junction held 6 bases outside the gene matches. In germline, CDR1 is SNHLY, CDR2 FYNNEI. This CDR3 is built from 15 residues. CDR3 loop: CASRGDRGMAGELFF. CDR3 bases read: TGTGCCAGCAGAGGGGACAGGGGGATGGCCGGGGAG.

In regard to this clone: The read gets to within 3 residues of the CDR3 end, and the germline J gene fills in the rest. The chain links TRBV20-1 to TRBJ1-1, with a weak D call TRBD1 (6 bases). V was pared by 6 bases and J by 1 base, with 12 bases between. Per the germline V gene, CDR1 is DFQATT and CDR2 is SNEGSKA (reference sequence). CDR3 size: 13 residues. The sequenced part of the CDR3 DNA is TGCAGTGCGAGGCGGGGGGCGAACACTGAA. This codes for CSARRGANTE. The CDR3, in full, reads CSARRGANTEAFF.